The entry below gives a single T cell receptor beta chain sequence along with its context. What antigen it recognizes has not been identified. Per-nucleotide qualities are absent, and no much larger clonotype sits a single base away. This sample is part of a study of blood T cell repertoires in COVID-19 (dated by TCRdb to about 2020). For context, the study as a whole: Collaborator samples came from the United States, Italy and Spain and covered acute and convalescent phases of COVID-19. The repertoires were made available in a free public database intended to serve as a resource for research on the immune response to SARS-CoV-2. Subjects who had been exposed to COVID-19, were actively infected with it, or had recovered from it provided the deeply sampled blood TCRbeta repertoires that made up the dataset. A de-identified subject ID, COVID-19 status, age in years and sex were almost always included in the sample metadata. Samples were obtained from the ongoing ImmuneRACE study (first 160 participants) and from roughly 1,300 subjects provided by 6 global collaborators. Where available, HLA class I and class II types were taken from metadata supplied by the sample provider and were not determined by assay-based typing. The material from the prospective study consisted of cDNA or gDNA derived from T cells, B-cell-depleted T cells, or PBMCs. The full study reports these points: Clinical and demographic metadata were provided uncurated, with the amount varying by source and participant.

The CDR3, from cysteine to phenylalanine, totals 12 residues. Solely the CDR3 DNA is kept, with 36 bases framed from the first base. Via the germline V gene, CDR1 is MNHEY and CDR2 SVGEGT. The germline ends are 12 bases apart after V is trimmed by 3 bases and J by 9 bases. TCRbeta CDR3 regions were amplified from genomic DNA using the immunoSEQ Assay, a bias-controlled multiplex PCR. The authors' analysis ran thus. The number of nucleated cells in each sample was estimated from the amplification of reference gene primers within the assay. To quantify the absolute abundance of each unique TCRbeta CDR3 rearrangement, sequence reads were collapsed and filtered. For each sample, productive Simpson clonality was calculated as the square root of Simpson's diversity index over productive rearrangements. TCRdb holds this immuneACCESS table with in-frame rearrangements only. Some clones are missing; in checked studies, unresolved V genes explain under half, and the rest has no known cause. V and J calls and clone size are those listed in that table; D and trimming were worked out from the DNA. Across this sample there are fewer than 300,000 clones, with approximately 89% seen only once. The ten top clones hold about 9.8% of the sample.

Another Seattle source contributed samples from volunteer blood donors who had recovered from COVID-19. Each collaborating institution followed its own protocols to collect whole blood in K2EDTA tubes. For TCRbeta analysis, collaborators shipped samples in one of three forms: frozen whole blood, isolated PBMCs, or DNA extracted from either of those sample types. The rearrangement combines TRBV6-2 or TRBV6-3 with TRBJ2-7; a weak D assignment points to TRBD2 (5 bases agree). This receptor was obtained from a man in his forties or fifties who had recovered from COVID-19. Sample: peripheral blood. The DNA sequence is TGTGCCAGCAGTTATAGGGAGCGTCGGCAGTACTTC. It specifies CASSYRERRQYF.